This passage covers 20 T cell receptor beta chains from one sample sequenced in a study of cytomegalovirus exposure and HLA in healthy donors. TCRdb's table, derived via immunoSEQ multiplex PCR, lists solely in-frame clones and lacks some. The table includes about 250,000 clones, about 88% detected once. Sample: PBMCs. All receptors derive from a man younger than 30 in good health and CMV-seropositive.

This rearrangement joins TRBV15 to TRBJ1-4; D remains ambiguous. Germline V gene lookup returns CDR1 LNHNV and CDR2 YYDKDF (reference sequence). The CDR3 covers 13 residues. The ends were cut back, 3 bases at V and 4 bases at J, with 6 bases in the middle. The CDR3 DNA reads TGTGCCACCAGCAGGAGCTTTAATGAAAAACTGTTTTTT. Translating gives CATSRSFNEKLFF.

This chain joins TRBV11-2 and TRBJ1-1, with a weak D call TRBD1 (6 bases). Germline CDR1 SGHAT, CDR2 FQNNGV. V was shortened by 5 bases and J by 6 bases, with 10 bases between the two germline ends. This CDR3 spans 12 amino acids. DNA for the CDR3: TGTGCCAGCAGCGTACAGGGTGCTGAAGCTTTCTTT. It codes for CASSVQGAEAFF.

This chain connects TRBV5-4 to TRBJ2-3; 8 bases match TRBD1. V lost 2 bases to trimming and J lost 3 bases; unmatched junction nucleotides: 2. Germline V gives CDR1 SGHNT, CDR2 YYREEE (reference sequence). The CDR3 loop spans 14 amino acids. The DNA of the CDR3 is TGTGCCAGCAGCTTAGACAGGGGTACAGATACGCAGTATTTT. It yields the protein CASSLDRGTDTQYF.

The V call is TRBV28, the J call TRBJ2-3; D call uncertain. Trimming removed 3 bases at V and 0 bases at J, with 7 bases between. Germline CDR1 is MDHEN and CDR2 is SYDVKM. The CDR3 consists of 14 residues. In DNA, the CDR3 is TGTGCCAGCAGTTTGACCGACAGCACAGATACGCAGTATTTT. Amino acids: CASSLTDSTDTQYF.

This rearrangement joins TRBV28 to TRBJ2-7, with D tentatively TRBD1 (6 bases). V was shortened by 9 bases and J by 2 bases, with 11 bases between the two germline ends. The germline V gene encodes CDR1 MDHEN and CDR2 SYDVKM. The CDR3 length is 12 residues. Here the CDR3 DNA reads TGTGCCAGTACCGGGACAACCTACGAGCAGTACTTC. Amino acids: CASTGTTYEQYF.

The chain links TRBV7-9 to TRBJ1-2, with TRBD1 matching over 7 bases. The germline CDR1 and CDR2 sequences are SEHNR and FQNEAQ (reference sequence). CDR3 length equals 13 residues. Trimming at V came to 3 bases and at J to 6 bases, leaving 4 bases not matched to a gene. The CDR3 sequence: CASSFAQGNGYTF. The DNA for the CDR3 is TGTGCCAGCAGCTTTGCACAGGGGAATGGCTACACCTTC.

V gene TRBV15 combines with J gene TRBJ1-1; D may be TRBD1 (5 bases). The CDR3 totals 12 residues. The V end lost 3 bases, the J end lost 6 bases, and 8 bases lay between the germline ends. Germline CDR1 and CDR2: LNHNV and YYDKDF (reference sequence). CDR3 residues: CATSRAGAEAFF. In DNA, the CDR3 is TGTGCCACCAGCAGGGCGGGGGCTGAAGCTTTCTTT.

This chain joins TRBV30 and TRBJ1-5; tentatively, D is TRBD1 (6 bases). Trimming shortened V by 3 bases and J by 3 bases, and 12 bases separated the two germline ends. Germline V gives CDR1 GTSNPN, CDR2 SVGIG (reference sequence). This CDR3 is 14 amino acids long. The CDR3 region is CAWSRGHNNQPQHF. DNA of the CDR3: TGTGCCTGGAGCCGGGGGCACAACAATCAGCCCCAGCATTTT.

This clone was recorded only once. The CDR3 loop is CASRPGQRREKLFF. The CDR3 bases are TGTGCCAGCAGACCGGGACAGCGTCGGGAAAAACTGTTTTTT. The rearrangement links TRBV9 to TRBJ1-4; TRBD1 agrees at 7 bases. This CDR3 spans 14 amino acids. Germline V lookup: CDR1 SGDLS, CDR2 YYNGEE. V shed 5 bases, J shed 8 bases, and the junction held 9 bases outside the gene matches.

The rearrangement links TRBV5-6 to TRBJ1-3, with D possibly being TRBD1 (5 bases). The germline CDR1 and CDR2 sequences are SGHDT and YYEEEE. This CDR3 has 17 amino acids. Trimming pared 4 bases from V and 0 bases from J, leaving 17 bases between. The CDR3: CASSRGGPTTSGNTIYF. DNA for the CDR3: TGTGCCAGCAGCAGGGGAGGCCCTACAACCTCTGGAAACACCATATATTTT.

The rearrangement joins TRBV9 to TRBJ1-1; D gene unclear. Trimming shortened V by 4 bases and J by 0 bases, and 7 bases separated the two germline ends. This CDR3 has 13 residues. Germline CDR1 SGDLS, CDR2 YYNGEE. The CDR3 DNA is TGTGCCAGCAGCCCTCAGTTGAACACTGAAGCTTTCTTT. Protein product: CASSPQLNTEAFF.

The chain is built from TRBV27 and TRBJ1-1; D might be TRBD1 (6 bases). Germline assignment: CDR1 MNHEY and CDR2 SMNVEV (reference sequence). The V gene lost 3 bases and the J gene lost 6 bases, with 14 bases spanning the gap. The CDR3 covers 14 residues. Written as DNA, the CDR3 is TGTGCCAGCAGTTTCCGGCAGGGGAGCGCTGAAGCTTTCTTT. Its protein product is CASSFRQGSAEAFF.

This chain connects TRBV6-6 to TRBJ2-7; TRBD1 matches at 8 bases. Germline lookup yields CDR1 MNHNY and CDR2 SVGAGI (reference sequence). Trimming removed 5 bases from V and 1 base from J; junction bases left unmatched: 4. The CDR3 runs to 14 residues. The CDR3, as DNA: TGTGCCAGCAGTCAGACAGGGGTTTCCTACGAGCAGTACTTC. Its protein product is CASSQTGVSYEQYF.

This chain links TRBV6-5 with TRBJ1-1, with D unresolved. Trimming pared 6 bases from V and 4 bases from J, leaving 12 bases between. CDR1 is MNHEY and CDR2 is SVGAGI in the germline V gene. This CDR3 has 13 amino acids. The CDR3 region is CASRRTRGTEAFF. CDR3 nucleotides: TGTGCCAGCAGAAGAACGCGAGGCACTGAAGCTTTCTTT.

The chain uses TRBV25-1 and TRBJ2-1; D might be TRBD2 (5 bases). This CDR3 is built from 15 residues. Germline V lookup: CDR1 MGHDK, CDR2 SYGVNS. Trimming removed 7 bases from V and 5 bases from J, with 18 bases in between. The CDR3 reads CASTPDWPEDNEQFF. The CDR3 nucleotides read TGTGCCAGCACCCCGGACTGGCCGGAGGACAATGAGCAGTTCTTC. Supplemented by reference TRBV25-1 and TRBJ2-1, the full variable domain reads EADIYQTPRYLVIGTGKKITLECSQTMGHDKMYWYQQDPGMELHLIHYSYGVNSTEKGDLSSESTVSRIRTEHFPLTLESARPSHTSQYLCASTPDWPEDNEQFFGPGTRLTVL.

The chain couples TRBV19 to TRBJ1-4; 7 bases match TRBD1. The CDR3 sequence is 16 residues long. Germline CDR1 reads LNHDA; CDR2 reads SQIVND (reference sequence). V lost 6 bases and J lost 3; bases outside the gene matches: 10. The CDR3 DNA reads TGTGCCAGTAGAAACGACAGGGAGGGGGCTAATGAAAAACTGTTTTTT. Translation: CASRNDREGANEKLFF.

The genes are TRBV29-1 and TRBJ1-1; TRBD1 might be the D (5 bases). This CDR3 is 13 amino acids long. Germline CDR1 and CDR2: SQVTM and ANQGSEA. Trimming removed 6 bases at V and 1 base at J, with 12 bases between. The chain's CDR3 is CSVEMTENTEAFF. The DNA for the CDR3 is TGCAGCGTGGAAATGACAGAGAACACTGAAGCTTTCTTT.

V and J are TRBV4-1 and TRBJ2-5; the D is unclear. Germline assignment: CDR1 MGHRA and CDR2 YSYEKL. The V and J ends lost 3 bases and 4 bases respectively, with 27 bases between them. This CDR3 has 19 residues. CDR3 protein: CASSHQFRLRSEWGETQYF. The CDR3 DNA reads as TGCGCCAGCAGCCACCAATTCAGGCTCAGGTCCGAATGGGGAGAGACCCAGTACTTC.

The V and J genes are TRBV28 and TRBJ1-1; D gene ambiguous. V was clipped by 5 bases and J by 0 bases, with 13 bases between them. The CDR3 is 15 amino acids. Germline V gene lookup returns CDR1 MDHEN and CDR2 SYDVKM. In DNA form, the CDR3 reads TGTGCCAGCAGTCCCCGGGTCTTTATGAACACTGAAGCTTTCTTT. The encoded protein is CASSPRVFMNTEAFF.

The table lists this clone with a count of one. The chain employs TRBV2 and TRBJ1-3, with D maybe TRBD1 (5 bases). The CDR3 length is 14 residues. Per germline, CDR1 SNHLY and CDR2 FYNNEI. V lost 4 bases and J lost 0, with 7 bases in between. CDR3 residues: CASSVGASGNTIYF. CDR3 in DNA: TGTGCCAGCAGTGTAGGGGCCTCTGGAAACACCATATATTTT.